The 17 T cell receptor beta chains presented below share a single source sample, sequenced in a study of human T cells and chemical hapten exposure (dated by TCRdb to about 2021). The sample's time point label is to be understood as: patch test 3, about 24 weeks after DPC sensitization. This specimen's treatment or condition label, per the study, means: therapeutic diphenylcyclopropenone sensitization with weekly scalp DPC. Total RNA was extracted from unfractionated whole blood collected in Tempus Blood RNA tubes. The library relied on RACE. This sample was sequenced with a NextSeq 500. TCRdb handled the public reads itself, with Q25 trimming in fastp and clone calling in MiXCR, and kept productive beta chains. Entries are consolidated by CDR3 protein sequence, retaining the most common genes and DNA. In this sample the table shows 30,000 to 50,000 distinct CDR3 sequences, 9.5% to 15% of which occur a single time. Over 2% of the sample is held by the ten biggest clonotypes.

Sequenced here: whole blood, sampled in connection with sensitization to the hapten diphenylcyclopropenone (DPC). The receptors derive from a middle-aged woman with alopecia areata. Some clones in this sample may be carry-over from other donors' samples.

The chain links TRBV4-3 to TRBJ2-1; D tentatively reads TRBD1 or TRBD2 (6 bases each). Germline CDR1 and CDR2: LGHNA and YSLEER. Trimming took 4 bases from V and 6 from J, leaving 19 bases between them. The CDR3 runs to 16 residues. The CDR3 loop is CASSLLWGAPSNEQFF. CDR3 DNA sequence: TGCGCCAGCAGCCTCCTATGGGGGGCTCCATCCAATGAGCAGTTCTTC.

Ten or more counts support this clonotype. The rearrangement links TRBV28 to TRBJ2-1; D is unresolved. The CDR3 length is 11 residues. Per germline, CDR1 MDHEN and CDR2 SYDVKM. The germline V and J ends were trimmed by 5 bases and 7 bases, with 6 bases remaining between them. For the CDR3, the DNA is TGTGCCAGCAGTCCCAGGAATGAGCAGTTCTTC. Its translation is CASSPRNEQFF.

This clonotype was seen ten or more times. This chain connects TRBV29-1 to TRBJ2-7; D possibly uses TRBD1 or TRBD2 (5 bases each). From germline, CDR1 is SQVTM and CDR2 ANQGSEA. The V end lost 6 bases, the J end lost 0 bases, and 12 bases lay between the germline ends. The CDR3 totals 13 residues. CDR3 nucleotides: TGCAGCGTCCGGGACCCAAACTCCTACGAGCAGTACTTC. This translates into CSVRDPNSYEQYF.

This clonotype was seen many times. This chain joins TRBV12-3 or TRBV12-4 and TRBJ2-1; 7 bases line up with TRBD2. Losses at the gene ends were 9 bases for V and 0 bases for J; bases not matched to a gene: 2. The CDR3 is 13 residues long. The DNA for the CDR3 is TGTGCCAGTCGCGGGAGCTCCTACAATGAGCAGTTCTTC. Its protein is CASRGSSYNEQFF.

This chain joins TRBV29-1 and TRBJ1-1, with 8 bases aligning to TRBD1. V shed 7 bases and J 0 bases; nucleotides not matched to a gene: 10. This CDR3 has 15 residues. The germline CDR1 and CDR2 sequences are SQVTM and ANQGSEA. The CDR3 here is CSARGQGGMNTEAFF. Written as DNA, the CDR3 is TGCAGCGCGAGAGGACAGGGAGGCATGAACACTGAAGCTTTCTTT. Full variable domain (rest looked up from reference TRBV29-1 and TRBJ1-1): SAVISQKPSRDICQRGTSLTIQCQVDSQVTMMFWYRQQPGQSLTLIATANQGSEATYESGFVIDKFPISRPNLTFSTLTVSNMSPEDSSIYLCSARGQGGMNTEAFFGQGTRLTVV.

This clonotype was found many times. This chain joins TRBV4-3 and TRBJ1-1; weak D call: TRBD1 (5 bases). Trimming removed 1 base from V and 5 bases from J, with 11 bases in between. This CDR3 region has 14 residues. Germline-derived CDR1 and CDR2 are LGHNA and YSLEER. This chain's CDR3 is CASSQVAGRTEAFF. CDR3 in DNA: TGCGCCAGCAGCCAAGTAGCAGGGCGGACTGAAGCTTTCTTT.

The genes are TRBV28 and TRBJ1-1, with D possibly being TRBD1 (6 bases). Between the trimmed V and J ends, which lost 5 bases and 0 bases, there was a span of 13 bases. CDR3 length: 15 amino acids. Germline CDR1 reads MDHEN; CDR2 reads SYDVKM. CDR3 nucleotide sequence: TGTGCCAGCAGTCCGGGGGGGCTATTGAACACTGAAGCTTTCTTT. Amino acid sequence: CASSPGGLLNTEAFF.

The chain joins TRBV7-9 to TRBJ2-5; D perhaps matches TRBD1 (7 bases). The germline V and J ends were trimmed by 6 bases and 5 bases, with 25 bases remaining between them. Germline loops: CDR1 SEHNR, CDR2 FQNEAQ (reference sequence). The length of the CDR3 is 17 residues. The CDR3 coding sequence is TGTGCCAGCAGATACCCTCCAGGGGGGTCTCAGAGGGAGACCCAGTACTTC. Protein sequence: CASRYPPGGSQRETQYF.

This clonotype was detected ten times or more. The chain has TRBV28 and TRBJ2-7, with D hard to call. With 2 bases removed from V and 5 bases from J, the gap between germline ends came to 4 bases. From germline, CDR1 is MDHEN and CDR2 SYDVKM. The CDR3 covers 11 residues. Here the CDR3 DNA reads TGTGCCAGCAGTTTACTACACGAGCAGTACTTC. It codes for CASSLLHEQYF.

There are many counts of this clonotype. CDR3 sequence: CASSGQGSTGELFF. Here the CDR3 DNA reads TGTGCCAGCAGCGGACAGGGCTCCACCGGGGAGCTGTTTTTT. The V call is TRBV6-1, the J call TRBJ2-2, with TRBD1 matching 8 bases. V lost 6 bases to trimming and J lost 4 bases; unmatched junction nucleotides: 4. The CDR3 covers 14 residues. The germline gives CDR1 MNHNS, CDR2 SASEGT.

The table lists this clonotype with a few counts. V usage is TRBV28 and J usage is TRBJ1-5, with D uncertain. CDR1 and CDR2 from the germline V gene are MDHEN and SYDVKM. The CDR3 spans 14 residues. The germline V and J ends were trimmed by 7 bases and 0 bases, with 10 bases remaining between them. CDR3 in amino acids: CASTHPNSNQPQHF. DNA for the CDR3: TGTGCCAGCACCCATCCTAATAGCAATCAGCCCCAGCATTTT.

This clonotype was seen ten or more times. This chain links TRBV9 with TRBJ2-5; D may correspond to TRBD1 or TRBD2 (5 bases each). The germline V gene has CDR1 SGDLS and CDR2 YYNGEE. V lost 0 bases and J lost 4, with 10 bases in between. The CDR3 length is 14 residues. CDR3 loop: CASSVGGGRETQYF. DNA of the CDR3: TGTGCCAGCAGCGTAGGTGGGGGTCGAGAGACCCAGTACTTC.

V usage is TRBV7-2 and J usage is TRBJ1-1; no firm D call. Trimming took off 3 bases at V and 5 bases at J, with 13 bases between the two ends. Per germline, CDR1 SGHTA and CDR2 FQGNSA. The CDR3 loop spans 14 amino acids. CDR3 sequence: CASSFLSGKTEAFF. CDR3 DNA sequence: TGTGCCAGCAGCTTTCTATCCGGGAAGACTGAAGCTTTCTTT.

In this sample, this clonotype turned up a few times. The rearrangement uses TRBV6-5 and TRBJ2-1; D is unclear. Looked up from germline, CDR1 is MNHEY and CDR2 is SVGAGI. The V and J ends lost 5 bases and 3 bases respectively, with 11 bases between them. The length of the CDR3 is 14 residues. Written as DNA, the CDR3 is TGTGCCAGCAGTCGCTCGGGCAGCTACAATGAGCAGTTCTTC. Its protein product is CASSRSGSYNEQFF.

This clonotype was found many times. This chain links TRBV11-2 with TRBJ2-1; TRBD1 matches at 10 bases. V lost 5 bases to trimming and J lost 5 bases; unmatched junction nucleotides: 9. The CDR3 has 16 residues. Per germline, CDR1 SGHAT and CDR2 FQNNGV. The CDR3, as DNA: TGTGCCAGCAGCGCCTGGACAGGGGGAGGGCACAATGAGCAGTTCTTC. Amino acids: CASSAWTGGGHNEQFF.

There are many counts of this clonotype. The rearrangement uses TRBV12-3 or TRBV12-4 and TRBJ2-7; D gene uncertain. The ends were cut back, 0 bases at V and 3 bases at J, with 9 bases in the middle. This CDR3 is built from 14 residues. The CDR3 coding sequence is TGTGCCAGCAGTTTAGCCGGGCTCCACTACGAGCAGTACTTC. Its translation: CASSLAGLHYEQYF.

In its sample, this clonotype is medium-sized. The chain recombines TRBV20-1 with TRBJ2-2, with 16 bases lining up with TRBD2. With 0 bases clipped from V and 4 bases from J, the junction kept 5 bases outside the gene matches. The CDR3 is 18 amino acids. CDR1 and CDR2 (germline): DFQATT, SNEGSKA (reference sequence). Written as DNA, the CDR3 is TGCAGTGCTAGAGATCGCGGGACTAGCGGGAGGGCCACCGGGGAGCTGTTTTTT. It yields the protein CSARDRGTSGRATGELFF.